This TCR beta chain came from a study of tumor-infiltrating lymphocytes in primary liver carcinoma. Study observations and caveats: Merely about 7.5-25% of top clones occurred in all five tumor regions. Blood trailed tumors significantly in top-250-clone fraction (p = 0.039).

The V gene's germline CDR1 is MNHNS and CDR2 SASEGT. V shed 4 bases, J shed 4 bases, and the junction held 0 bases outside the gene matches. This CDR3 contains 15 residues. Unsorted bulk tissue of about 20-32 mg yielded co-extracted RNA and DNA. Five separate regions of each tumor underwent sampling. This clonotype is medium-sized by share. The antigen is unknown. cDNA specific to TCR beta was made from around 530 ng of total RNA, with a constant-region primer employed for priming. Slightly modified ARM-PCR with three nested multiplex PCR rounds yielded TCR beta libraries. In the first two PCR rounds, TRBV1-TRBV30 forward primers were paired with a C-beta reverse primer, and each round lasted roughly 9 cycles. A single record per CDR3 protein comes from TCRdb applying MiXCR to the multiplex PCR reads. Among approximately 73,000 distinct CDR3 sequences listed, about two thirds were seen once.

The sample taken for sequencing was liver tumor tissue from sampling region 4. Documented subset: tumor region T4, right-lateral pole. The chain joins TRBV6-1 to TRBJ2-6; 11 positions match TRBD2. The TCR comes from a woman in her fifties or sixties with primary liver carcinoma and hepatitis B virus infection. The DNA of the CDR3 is TGTGCCAGCAGTGGGACTAGCGGGGGGGCCAACGTCCTGACTTTC. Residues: CASSGTSGGANVLTF.